This T cell receptor beta chain stems from a study of identifying expanded T cells in peripheral blood. Whole-study findings and limits: Clone count variance between roughly 2-week samples rose with total template count. Differentially abundant clones: about 1.2 between replicates, 15 to 17 at around 2 weeks, around 20 at four.

The repertoire was sequenced with immunoSEQ multiplex PCR; TCRdb's copy has only in-frame clones and lacks some. The sample lists about 89,000 clones, about 91% occurring once. This clone was observed once. Antigen specificity is unknown. From germline, CDR1 is MDHEN and CDR2 SYDVKM. The CDR3 spans 13 residues. V gave up 1 base and J gave up 4 bases, with 4 bases separating them. The origin of this receptor is a person between 18 and 75 years old in good health. The J gene is TRBJ1-4, the V gene TRBV28, with no clear D. Source material: blood. The CDR3 loop reads CASSLSLNEKLFF. CDR3 in DNA: TGTGCCAGCAGTTTATCGCTTAATGAAAAACTGTTTTTT.